This T cell receptor (beta chain) appears in the sequencing data of a study of control samples from healthy donors and cancer patients. Sequencing was performed with immunoSEQ multiplex PCR; in TCRdb, only in-frame clones are kept and a portion is missing. Here the sample spans under 200,000 clones, 95% to 96% being singletons. CDR1 and CDR2 from the germline V gene are MNHEY and SVGEGT. The CDR3 covers 13 residues. V was clipped by 2 bases and J by 7 bases, with 11 bases between them. This sequence was found in a woman in her twenties or thirties in good health. The sample taken for sequencing was blood. This rearrangement joins TRBV6-2 or TRBV6-3 to TRBJ1-1; D is perhaps TRBD1 (6 bases). CDR3 protein: CASSYTGWSEAFF. DNA of the CDR3: TGTGCCAGCAGTTACACAGGGTGGAGTGAAGCTTTCTTT.